What follows is one T cell receptor beta chain and its context. Between the trimmed V and J ends, which lost 4 bases and 10 bases, there was a span of 16 bases. The CDR3 runs 13 residues. In germline, CDR1 is SGHTA, CDR2 FQGTGA. The participants were between about 18 and 89 years old and came from about two dozen US areas. In the source study's methods: From reference gene primer amplification, estimates of nucleated cell counts were derived. Libraries were prepared by immunoSEQ multiplex PCR; TCRdb keeps only in-frame clonotypes and omits some of them. V and J calls plus clone size are reproduced from that table; the DNA served to infer D and trimming. The repertoire includes roughly 360,000 clones, 88% of them detected once, and 0.95% to 1% sits in the top ten. These data originate in a study of blood T cell repertoires in COVID-19. For the study at large: From the United States, Italy and Spain came samples of acute and convalescent COVID-19.

The source is a woman younger than 45 with acute COVID-19. Sequencing was performed on PBMCs or T cells enriched from blood (not recorded which). The chain combines TRBV7-3 with TRBJ1-1; D ambiguous. The CDR3, as DNA: TGTGCCAGCAGCTCCGGACTTTACGGGGTAGCTTTCTTT. This sequence encodes CASSSGLYGVAFF.